Presented here are 23 T cell receptor beta chains from one specimen sequenced in a study of Graves' ophthalmopathy and Graves' hyperthyroidism. RNA transcripts yielded amplified TCR beta CDR3 regions. Scientists carried out first-round RT-PCR using HTBI primers and then a second-round multiplex PCR. TCRdb independently ran MiXCR on the multiplex PCR reads; one entry per CDR3 protein. Of 580,000 or so distinct CDR3 sequences in the sample, under 45% were seen once. The specimen was peripheral blood or thyroid tissue (not recorded which). The receptors stem from an adult man with Graves' hyperthyroidism.

This chain connects TRBV5-4 to TRBJ2-3; D not certain. This CDR3 spans 13 amino acids. Germline CDR1 SGHNT, CDR2 YYREEE (reference sequence). The V end lost 6 bases, the J end lost 1 base, and 9 bases lay between the germline ends. CDR3 sequence (DNA): TGTGCCAGCACTACTGTGGGCACAGATACGCAGTATTTT. The encoded protein is CASTTVGTDTQYF.

The genes are TRBV7-9 and TRBJ1-2; 7 bases are a match to TRBD1. The trim removed 5 bases at V and 8 bases at J, leaving 11 bases unmatched. Germline-derived CDR1 and CDR2 are SEHNR and FQNEAQ (reference sequence). This CDR3 has 14 residues. CDR3 sequence: CASSRTGTDGGYTF. The DNA of the CDR3 is TGTGCCAGCAGCCGTACGGGGACAGATGGAGGCTACACCTTC. The full variable domain, its missing parts supplied by reference TRBV7-9 and TRBJ1-2, is DTGVSQNPRHKITKRGQNVTFRCDPISEHNRLYWYRQTLGQGPEFLTYFQNEAQLEKSRLLSDRFSAERPKGSFSTLEIQRTEQGDSAMYLCASSRTGTDGGYTFGSGTRLTVV.

This clonotype was detected many times. The J gene is TRBJ2-6, the V gene TRBV7-6, with D possibly being TRBD2 (5 bases). Germline CDR1 is SGHVS and CDR2 is FNYEAQ. The V end lost 3 bases, the J end lost 1 base, and 10 bases lay between the germline ends. The CDR3 is 16 amino acids. The CDR3 DNA follows: TGTGCCAGCAGCTTGAACCGGGGATCTGGGGCCAACGTCCTGACTTTC. Its translation is CASSLNRGSGANVLTF.

This clonotype was observed a few times. This chain joins TRBV5-1 and TRBJ1-4, with 8 positions matching TRBD1. J gave up 3 bases and V 4 bases, and 8 bases lay outside the gene matches. The CDR3 runs 16 residues. Germline CDR1 SGHRS, CDR2 YFSETQ. The CDR3 is CASSGGQGGPNEKLFF. The DNA of the CDR3 is TGCGCCAGCAGCGGAGGACAGGGAGGACCTAATGAAAAACTGTTTTTT.

About this clonotype: A clone one base away is much larger, so this may be a read error. The gene calls are TRBV12-5 and TRBJ2-5, with a weak D call TRBD1 (6 bases). CDR3 length equals 13 residues. Germline CDR1 is LGHNT and CDR2 is FRNRAP. In nucleotides, the CDR3 is TGTGCTAGTGGTTCACCGGGACAAGAGTCCCAGTACTTC. Translated: CASGSPGQESQYF.

This clonotype was seen many times. The CDR3 region has the DNA TGTGCCAGCAGCCCACCTGACAGCTACGAGCAGTACTTC. Its protein product is CASSPPDSYEQYF. The rearrangement joins TRBV18 to TRBJ2-7; the D gene is possibly TRBD1 (5 bases). CDR1 and CDR2 from the germline V gene are KGHSH and LQKENI. V was shortened by 8 bases and J by 3 bases, with 14 bases between the two germline ends. This CDR3 is built from 13 residues.

This clonotype was picked up a small number of times. The V and J genes are TRBV6-1 and TRBJ2-7; 8 bases line up with TRBD1. V lost 11 bases, J lost 1 base, and 13 bases stayed unmatched. Looked up from germline, CDR1 is MNHNS and CDR2 is SASEGT. The CDR3 contains 15 residues. The chain's CDR3 is CACRGDRGSSYEQYF. CDR3 sequence (DNA): TGTGCCTGCCGAGGAGACAGGGGTAGTTCCTACGAGCAGTACTTC.

The chain employs TRBV29-1 and TRBJ2-7; D perhaps matches TRBD2 (7 bases). The V gene lost 6 bases and the J gene lost 1 base, with 19 bases spanning the gap. Germline V CDR1 and CDR2: SQVTM, ANQGSEA. The CDR3 totals 15 residues. The CDR3 reads CSVAGVRGRSYEQYF. The CDR3 DNA is TGCAGCGTCGCGGGCGTGCGGGGGCGATCCTACGAGCAGTACTTC.

V gene TRBV20-1 combines with J gene TRBJ2-7; 7 bases agree with TRBD1. The germline gives CDR1 DFQATT, CDR2 SNEGSKA (reference sequence). Germline trimming cut 0 bases from V and 1 base from J; bases unmatched to any gene: 3. The CDR3 runs to 14 residues. CDR3 sequence: CSARDSRGSYEQYF. The DNA of the CDR3 is TGCAGTGCTAGAGATTCCAGGGGGTCCTACGAGCAGTACTTC.

The chain combines TRBV15 with TRBJ2-5, with D possibly being TRBD2 (5 bases). The length of the CDR3 is 14 residues. Per the germline V gene, CDR1 is LNHNV and CDR2 is YYDKDF (reference sequence). The V and J ends lost 3 bases and 5 bases respectively, with 13 bases between them. The DNA for the CDR3 is TGTGCCACCAGCAGCCTCGGACTCGGGGAGACCCAGTACTTC. This codes for CATSSLGLGETQYF.

This clonotype was detected many times. This sequence joins TRBV20-1 and TRBJ1-2, with D unclear. CDR3 length: 15 amino acids. Trimming cost V 0 bases and J 3 bases, with 14 bases left between them. Looked up from germline, CDR1 is DFQATT and CDR2 is SNEGSKA (reference sequence). The CDR3 DNA reads as TGCAGTGCTAGAGATCTTGGGAGACGTGACTATGGCTACACCTTC. The encoded protein is CSARDLGRRDYGYTF.

In this sample, this clonotype turned up many times. This chain connects TRBV5-8 to TRBJ2-5, with D perhaps matching TRBD2 (8 bases). Germline values: CDR1 SGHTS, CDR2 YDEGEE. V lost 4 bases and J lost 3, with 16 bases in between. This CDR3 comprises 15 residues. DNA of the CDR3: TGTGCCAGCAGCCCGGGAGGGGGCGAAGAAGAGACCCAGTACTTC. Its translation is CASSPGGGEEETQYF.

This chain connects TRBV29-1 to TRBJ2-7; the match to TRBD1 covers 10 bases. After removal of 7 bases from V and 5 bases from J, the junction contained 11 bases not matched to a gene. This CDR3 is built from 14 residues. The germline V gene has CDR1 SQVTM and CDR2 ANQGSEA. The CDR3 DNA reads as TGCAGCGAAGGGACAGGGGAGAGGTCCAACGAGCAGTACTTC. Translated, it gives CSEGTGERSNEQYF.

To note about this clonotype: A much larger clone sits a single nucleotide away, making a read error possible. It is likely a read error, because the conserved phenylalanine at the end of the CDR3 is missing. The chain carries TRBV7-9 and TRBJ1-5; 8 nucleotides agree with TRBD1. Germline trimming cut 7 bases from V and 4 bases from J; bases unmatched to any gene: 6. The CDR3 has 14 amino acids. In germline, CDR1 is SEHNR, CDR2 FQNEAQ (reference sequence). The CDR3 loop is CASTTDRDNQPQHL. CDR3 sequence (DNA): TGTGCCAGCACCACGGACAGGGATAATCAGCCCCAGCATCTT.

This clonotype occurred a few times. The gene calls are TRBV29-1 and TRBJ2-3; 9 nucleotides line up with TRBD1. The V segment lost 5 bases and the J segment 0 bases; nucleotides outside the gene matches: 6. The CDR3 is 15 amino acids. The V gene's germline CDR1 is SQVTM and CDR2 ANQGSEA. The CDR3: CSVWDRVSSTDTQYF. The CDR3 nucleotides read TGCAGCGTTTGGGACAGGGTTTCTAGCACAGATACGCAGTATTTT.

In DNA form, the CDR3 reads TGTGCCTGGAGTATCGGCGGTCAGCCCCAGCATTTT. This gives the protein CAWSIGGQPQHF. The chain employs TRBV30 and TRBJ1-5; D remains unclear. The CDR3 is 12 amino acids. From germline, CDR1 is GTSNPN and CDR2 SVGIG (reference sequence). V lost 2 bases and J 6 bases, leaving 8 bases between the germline ends.

This clonotype was seen repeatedly, ten times or more. The V gene is TRBV10-3, the J gene TRBJ2-5; 9 bases align to TRBD1. J lost 5 bases, V lost 0 bases, and 10 bases had no gene match. The CDR3 is 17 amino acids. The germline CDR1 and CDR2 sequences are ENHRY and SYGVKD. CDR3 in amino acids: CAISESTGTGSTETQYF. The CDR3 region has the DNA TGTGCCATCAGTGAGTCGACAGGGACAGGGTCAACGGAGACCCAGTACTTC.

This chain connects TRBV20-1 to TRBJ2-5; TRBD2 might be the D (6 bases). Germline CDR1 is DFQATT and CDR2 is SNEGSKA (reference sequence). CDR3 length: 12 residues. Trimming took off 3 bases at V and 7 bases at J, with 12 bases between the two ends. CDR3 loop: CSASGRGVTQYF. The CDR3 DNA sequence: TGCAGTGCTAGTGGGCGGGGAGTGACCCAGTACTTC.

This clonotype was observed many times. The rearrangement joins TRBV10-3 to TRBJ1-6; tentative D call: TRBD1 (6 bases). Germline V gene data show CDR1 as ENHRY and CDR2 as SYGVKD. There are 14 residues in the CDR3. Trimming left V 3 bases short and J 14 bases short, with 17 bases between. CDR3 amino acids: CAISEQGGEETLHF. The CDR3 nucleotides read TGTGCCATCAGTGAACAGGGCGGGGAAGAAACCCTCCACTTT.

Concerning this clonotype itself: The CDR3 carries no conserved terminal phenylalanine or tryptophan, so it likely arises from a read error. The gene calls are TRBV2 and TRBJ2-7; TRBD1 aligns across 10 bases. V was pared by 5 bases and J by 1 base, with 5 bases of the junction left unmatched. Germline V gene sequence: CDR1 SNHLY, CDR2 FYNNEI. This CDR3 is built from 15 residues. This CDR3 reads CASSPPGQGSYEQYL. The CDR3 DNA reads TGTGCCAGCAGTCCACCGGGACAGGGGTCCTACGAGCAGTACCTC.

The chain couples TRBV9 to TRBJ2-5, with 11 bases matching TRBD2. Germline CDR1 SGDLS, CDR2 YYNGEE. The CDR3 contains 17 residues. V lost 0 bases to trimming and J lost 1 base; unmatched junction nucleotides: 5. The DNA of the CDR3 is TGTGCCAGCAGCGTAGGGCTAGCGGGAGGCCTCCAAGAGACCCAGTACTTC. It translates to CASSVGLAGGLQETQYF.

This chain joins TRBV12-3 or TRBV12-4 and TRBJ2-3, with 13 bases identical to TRBD2. This CDR3 is 17 amino acids long. V was pared by 6 bases and J by 2 bases, with 8 bases of the junction left unmatched. The CDR3 loop is CASSRRLAGGPTDTQYF. The CDR3 DNA sequence: TGTGCCAGCAGCCGTCGACTAGCGGGAGGTCCCACAGATACGCAGTATTTT.

Regarding this clonotype: It may be a read error: a sequence one base away is much more abundant. V and J are TRBV3-1 and TRBJ2-7, with unresolved D. The germline CDR1 and CDR2 sequences are LGHDT and YNNKEL (reference sequence). This CDR3 contains 12 residues. The CDR3 sequence is CTSSQRSYEQYF. The CDR3 nucleotides are TGTACCAGCAGCCAGCGCTCCTACGAGCAGTACTTC.